The 16 T cell receptor beta chains in this list originate from one sample, sequenced in a study of T cell responses to AZD1222 COVID-19 vaccine (dated by TCRdb to 2020 to 2022). This specimen's time point label, interpreted: about 28 days (+/-7) after the second vaccine dose. Receptor libraries were prepared by the immunoSEQ multiplex PCR assay. TCRdb obtained this table from immuneACCESS and retained in-frame rearrangements with V and J assigned. These tables miss some clones; where compared with another copy, unresolved V genes account for less than half of the shortfall, and the remainder is unexplained. Recorded for this sample are about 110,000 clones; 90% of them occurred a single time. The ten largest account for less than 9.5% of the sample. This sample comprised peripheral blood, obtained 28 days after the second AZD1222 dose. Receptors originate from an adult who received the AZD1222 COVID-19 vaccine.

The gene calls are TRBV5-8 and TRBJ1-6; D unresolved. Trimming pared 4 bases from V and 6 bases from J, leaving 17 bases between. This CDR3 has 16 residues. The germline V gene has CDR1 SGHTS and CDR2 YDEGEE. CDR3 amino acids: CASSAGLPWGNSPLHF. The DNA of the CDR3 is TGTGCCAGCAGCGCTGGCCTTCCCTGGGGTAATTCACCCCTCCACTTT. The whole variable domain, remainder taken from reference TRBV5-8 and TRBJ1-6, is EAGVTQSPTHLIKTRGQQATLRCSPISGHTSVYWYQQALGLGLQFLLWYDEGEERNRGNFPPRFSGRQFPNYSSELNVNALELEDSALYLCASSAGLPWGNSPLHFGNGTRLTVT.

This clone was counted a few times. This chain links TRBV19 with TRBJ2-7, with a weak D call TRBD1 (6 bases). There are 17 residues in the CDR3. Trimming stripped 0 bases from V and 2 bases from J, with 17 bases between. Germline assignment: CDR1 LNHDA and CDR2 SQIVND (reference sequence). The CDR3 sequence: CASSIDPAQGVPYEQYF. In DNA, the CDR3 is TGTGCCAGTAGTATAGATCCCGCACAGGGAGTCCCCTACGAGCAGTACTTC.

This sequence joins TRBV7-6 and TRBJ2-3; unclear D gene. Looked up from germline, CDR1 is SGHVS and CDR2 is FNYEAQ. CDR3 length: 13 residues. V dropped 3 bases and J dropped 2 bases, with 6 bases sitting between them. CDR3 bases: TGTGCCAGCAGCTTGGCCCCCACAGATACGCAGTATTTT. Protein sequence: CASSLAPTDTQYF. Full variable domain (outside the CDR3, taken from reference TRBV7-6 and TRBJ2-3): GAGVSQSPRYKVTKRGQDVALRCDPISGHVSLYWYRQALGQGPEFLTYFNYEAQQDKSGLPNDRFSAERPEGSISTLTIQRTEQRDSAMYRCASSLAPTDTQYFGPGTRLTVL.

This clone turned up a few times. The chain is built from TRBV12-3 or TRBV12-4 and TRBJ1-1; D unresolved. V was shortened by 3 bases and J by 5 bases, with 7 bases between the two germline ends. The CDR3 consists of 12 residues. The CDR3 DNA follows: TGTGCCAGCAGTTTTGGTCGGACTGAAGCTTTCTTT. This codes for CASSFGRTEAFF.

The rearrangement uses TRBV5-1 and TRBJ2-1; D unresolved. There are 15 residues in the CDR3. With 0 bases removed from V and 0 bases from J, the gap between germline ends came to 7 bases. CDR1 and CDR2 from the germline V gene are SGHRS and YFSETQ. In DNA, the CDR3 is TGCGCCAGCAGCTTGGGTATTTACTCCTACAATGAGCAGTTCTTC. Translating it yields CASSLGIYSYNEQFF.

The chain employs TRBV12-3 or TRBV12-4 and TRBJ1-2; tentatively, D is TRBD1 (5 bases). V lost 8 bases and J lost 8, with 18 bases in between. The CDR3 loop spans 13 amino acids. The CDR3 bases are TGTGCCAGCGGCAAAAACTCAGGGAGAGGCTACACCTTC. Translating gives CASGKNSGRGYTF.

The chain links TRBV5-1 to TRBJ2-5, with TRBD2 as a possible D gene (6 bases). The V end lost 5 bases, the J end lost 4 bases, and 6 bases lay between the germline ends. The CDR3 is 11 residues long. The germline V gene encodes CDR1 SGHRS and CDR2 YFSETQ. The CDR3 nucleotides read TGCGCCAGCAGGGAGGGAGAGACCCAGTACTTC. Translation: CASREGETQYF.

This rearrangement joins TRBV30 to TRBJ1-1; unclear D gene. The CDR3 length is 15 residues. The germline CDR1 and CDR2 sequences are GTSNPN and SVGIG (reference sequence). Trimming removed 3 bases at V and 5 bases at J, with 19 bases between. CDR3 DNA sequence: TGTGCCTGGAGATCGCAGCAGCTAGAAAAAACTGAAGCTTTCTTT. Residues: CAWRSQQLEKTEAFF.

A single count supports this clone. The chain recombines TRBV5-4 with TRBJ1-6, with 11 nucleotides matching TRBD1. V lost 3 bases, J lost 7 bases, and 12 bases stayed unmatched. This CDR3 has 18 residues. Looked up from germline, CDR1 is SGHNT and CDR2 is YYREEE (reference sequence). The CDR3 sequence: CASSSGTGGLLRNSPLHF. The CDR3 bases are TGTGCCAGCAGCTCCGGGACAGGGGGGCTATTGAGGAATTCACCCCTCCACTTT.

The rearrangement uses TRBV6-2 or TRBV6-3 and TRBJ1-1; D remains ambiguous. CDR1 and CDR2 (germline): MNHEY, SVGEGT. Trimming removed 4 bases at V and 6 bases at J, with 18 bases between. The CDR3 covers 15 residues. DNA of the CDR3: TGTGCCAGCAGTTTAGGTGTCAGTGTCAAACCTGAAGCTTTCTTT. This codes for CASSLGVSVKPEAFF.

This clone was seen just once. This chain joins TRBV7-3 and TRBJ2-3; D remains unclear. V was shortened by 1 base and J by 5 bases, with 10 bases between the two germline ends. The CDR3 is 14 amino acids. Germline CDR1 reads SGHTA; CDR2 reads FQGTGA. The CDR3 DNA sequence: TGTGCCAGCAGCTTAAATTCGTTGGGAGATACGCAGTATTTT. Translating it yields CASSLNSLGDTQYF.

This rearrangement joins TRBV24-1 to TRBJ1-2; D ambiguous. CDR3 length: 11 residues. Per germline, CDR1 KGHDR and CDR2 SFDVKD. Trimming cost V 6 bases and J 5 bases, with 6 bases left between them. CDR3 bases: TGTGCCACCAGTTCCGGATATGGCTACACCTTC. It codes for CATSSGYGYTF.

This clone was seen only once. The gene calls are TRBV19 and TRBJ2-5; 9 bases align to TRBD1. Trimming at V came to 5 bases and at J to 5 bases, leaving 12 bases not matched to a gene. The germline gives CDR1 LNHDA, CDR2 SQIVND (reference sequence). The CDR3 is 16 amino acids. This chain's CDR3 is CASSFSGTGFLETQYF. CDR3 sequence (DNA): TGTGCCAGTAGTTTCTCCGGGACAGGGTTTCTCGAGACCCAGTACTTC.

V usage is TRBV5-1 and J usage is TRBJ1-1; 9 bases agree with TRBD1. From germline, CDR1 is SGHRS and CDR2 YFSETQ. The CDR3 runs 16 residues. The V gene end was trimmed by 1 base and the J gene end by 7 bases; junction bases not matched to a gene: 11. The chain's CDR3 is CASSLLGPGQGLEAFF. DNA of the CDR3: TGCGCCAGCAGCTTGTTGGGTCCGGGACAGGGACTTGAAGCTTTCTTT.

The chain is built from TRBV7-6 and TRBJ1-5; perhaps TRBD1 as D (6 bases). Between the trimmed V and J ends, which lost 5 bases and 6 bases, there was a span of 17 bases. Germline CDR1 reads SGHVS; CDR2 reads FNYEAQ. CDR3 length: 15 amino acids. CDR3 region: CASSPLGGAGQPQHF. The CDR3 DNA is TGTGCCAGCAGCCCGCTGGGGGGGGCAGGTCAGCCCCAGCATTTT.

CDR3 protein: CASSPHRSPLHF. CDR3 sequence (DNA): TGTGCCAGCAGTCCCCACCGATCACCCCTCCACTTT. The chain couples TRBV27 to TRBJ1-6; D remains ambiguous. The V end was cut by 5 bases, the J end by 10 bases, with 9 bases between. The germline V gene encodes CDR1 MNHEY and CDR2 SMNVEV (reference sequence). This CDR3 contains 12 residues.